This is a list of T cell receptor beta chains from one sample in a study of control samples from healthy donors and cancer patients. TCRdb keeps only in-frame clones here, not all; method: immunoSEQ multiplex PCR. The sample shows about 73,000 clones, roughly 94% of them seen only once. Sequenced: blood. The receptors were sampled from a woman aged 40-49 years in good health. CDR3s include the opening cysteine and the closing phenylalanine or tryptophan. D genes are given only for firm matches. The size entry is marked missing in some rows and otherwise reads once, few, many or a size class.

j_gene: TRBJ1-5
abundance: .
d_gene: .
v_gene: TRBV6-5
len: 15
CDR3aa: CASSPWAGSHQPQHF
CDR3nt: TGTGCCAGCAGTCCCTGGGCAGGGTCTCATCAGCCCCAGCATTTT

j_gene: TRBJ1-5
abundance: .
d_gene: .
v_gene: TRBV2
len: 13
CDR3aa: CASSEGEDQPQHF
CDR3nt: TGTGCCAGCAGTGAAGGGGAAGATCAGCCCCAGCATTTT

j_gene: TRBJ1-3
abundance: .
d_gene: TRBD1
v_gene: TRBV19
len: 18
CDR3aa: CASTRLVGGGSSGNTIYF
CDR3nt: TGTGCCAGTACTCGGTTGGTCGGAGGGGGCTCCTCTGGAAACACCATATATTTT

j_gene: TRBJ2-5
abundance: .
d_gene: .
v_gene: TRBV19
len: 16
CDR3aa: CASNPRHSYSQETQYF
CDR3nt: TGTGCCAGTAACCCCCGCCACTCATACAGCCAAGAGACCCAGTACTTC

j_gene: TRBJ2-2
abundance: once
d_gene: .
v_gene: TRBV18
len: 14
CDR3aa: CASSPDQSTGELFF
CDR3nt: TGTGCCAGCTCACCAGATCAGAGCACCGGGGAGCTGTTTTTT

j_gene: TRBJ2-7
abundance: .
d_gene: TRBD2
v_gene: TRBV5-5
len: 15
CDR3aa: CASSLTSGGPYEQYF
CDR3nt: TGTGCCAGCAGCTTGACTAGCGGGGGACCCTACGAGCAGTACTTC

j_gene: TRBJ2-7
abundance: .
d_gene: TRBD1
v_gene: TRBV27
len: 16
CDR3aa: CASRPLGTGSYYEQYF
CDR3nt: TGTGCCAGCCGACCCCTGGGGACAGGGAGTTACTACGAGCAGTACTTC

j_gene: TRBJ2-3
abundance: .
d_gene: .
v_gene: TRBV5-5
len: 14
CDR3aa: CASSSGTSTDTQYF
CDR3nt: TGTGCCAGCAGCTCCGGGACTAGCACAGATACGCAGTATTTT

j_gene: TRBJ2-3
abundance: .
d_gene: TRBD1
v_gene: TRBV29-1
len: 13
CDR3aa: CSAGTGFTDTQYF
CDR3nt: TGCAGCGCCGGGACAGGGTTCACAGATACGCAGTATTTT

j_gene: TRBJ1-5
abundance: .
d_gene: TRBD1
v_gene: TRBV19
len: 14
CDR3aa: CASSEGQDYQPQHF
CDR3nt: TGTGCCAGTAGTGAGGGACAGGATTATCAGCCCCAGCATTTT

j_gene: TRBJ2-7
abundance: .
d_gene: TRBD1
v_gene: TRBV9
len: 15
CDR3aa: CASSDPGQGVYEQYF
CDR3nt: TGTGCCAGCAGCGATCCGGGACAGGGTGTCTACGAGCAGTACTTC

j_gene: TRBJ1-4
abundance: .
d_gene: .
v_gene: TRBV7-2
len: 14
CDR3aa: CASSPDTRAEKLFF
CDR3nt: TGTGCCAGCAGCCCCGATACAAGAGCTGAAAAACTGTTTTTT

j_gene: TRBJ2-5
abundance: .
d_gene: .
v_gene: TRBV5-1
len: 17
CDR3aa: CASSLGQGPQYQETQYF
CDR3nt: TGCGCCAGCAGCTTGGGGCAGGGCCCACAATATCAAGAGACCCAGTACTTC

j_gene: TRBJ1-2
abundance: .
d_gene: .
v_gene: TRBV5-5
len: 14
CDR3aa: CASSLHRFLYGYTF
CDR3nt: TGTGCCAGCAGCTTACACAGGTTTCTCTATGGCTACACCTTC

j_gene: TRBJ1-2
abundance: .
d_gene: .
v_gene: TRBV30
len: 12
CDR3aa: CAWSPQGNGYTF
CDR3nt: TGTGCCTGGAGTCCTCAGGGAAATGGCTACACCTTC

j_gene: TRBJ1-2
abundance: .
d_gene: .
v_gene: TRBV6-5
len: 13
CDR3aa: CASSPGGDYGYTF
CDR3nt: TGTGCCAGCAGTCCCGGGGGGGACTATGGCTACACCTTC

j_gene: TRBJ2-2
abundance: .
d_gene: .
v_gene: TRBV18
len: 14
CDR3aa: CASSTGTPPGELFF
CDR3nt: TGTGCCAGCTCAACCGGGACTCCCCCCGGGGAGCTGTTTTTT